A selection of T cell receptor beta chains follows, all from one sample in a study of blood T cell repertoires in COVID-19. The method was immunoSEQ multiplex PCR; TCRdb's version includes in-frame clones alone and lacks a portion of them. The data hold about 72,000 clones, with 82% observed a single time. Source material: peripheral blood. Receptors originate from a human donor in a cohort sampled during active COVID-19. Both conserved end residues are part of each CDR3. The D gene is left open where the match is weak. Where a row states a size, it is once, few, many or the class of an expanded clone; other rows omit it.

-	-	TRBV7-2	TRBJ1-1	CASSFLGAGGTEAFF	TGTGCCAGCAGCTTCTTAGGGGCTGGGGGGACTGAAGCTTTCTTT
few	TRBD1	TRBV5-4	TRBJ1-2	CASSLQGLNYGYTF	TGTGCCAGCAGCTTACAGGGGCTCAACTATGGCTACACCTTC
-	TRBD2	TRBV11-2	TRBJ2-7	CASSPLSGAYEQYF	TGTGCCAGCAGCCCCCTCAGCGGGGCCTACGAGCAGTACTTC
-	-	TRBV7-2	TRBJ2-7	CASSPGNGGEQYF	TGTGCCAGCAGCCCCGGGAACGGCGGCGAGCAGTACTTC
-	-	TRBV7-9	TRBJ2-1	CASSFGRGGYNEQFF	TGTGCCAGCAGCTTTGGGCGGGGTGGTTACAATGAGCAGTTCTTC
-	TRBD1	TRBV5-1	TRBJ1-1	CASSRTGTEAFF	TGCGCCAGCAGCAGGACAGGGACTGAAGCTTTCTTT
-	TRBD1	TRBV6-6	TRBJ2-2	CASRDPGGAGELFF	TGTGCCAGCAGAGATCCAGGGGGCGCCGGGGAGCTGTTTTTT
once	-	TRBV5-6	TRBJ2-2	CASSWGPGTGELFF	TGTGCCAGCTCCTGGGGGCCAGGCACCGGGGAGCTGTTTTTT
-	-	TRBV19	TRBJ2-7	CASSGLYTSYEQYF	TGTGCCAGTAGCGGACTTTACACCTCCTACGAGCAGTACTTC
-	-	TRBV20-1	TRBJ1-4	CSASLNGGFAKLFF	TGCAGTGCTAGTCTAAACGGAGGTTTTGCAAAACTGTTTTTT
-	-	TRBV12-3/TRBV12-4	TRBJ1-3	CASSYGQGNTIYF	TGTGCCAGCAGTTACGGACAGGGAAACACCATATATTTT
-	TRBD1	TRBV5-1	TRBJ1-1	CASSLARDSGKLNTEAFF	TGCGCCAGCAGCTTGGCCCGGGACAGCGGAAAATTGAACACTGAAGCTTTCTTT
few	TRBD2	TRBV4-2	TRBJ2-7	CASSQDGGTSSYEQYF	TGTGCCAGCAGCCAAGATGGGGGGACTAGCTCATACGAGCAGTACTTC
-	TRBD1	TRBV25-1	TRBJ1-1	CASSESWVQGARTEAFF	TGTGCCAGCAGTGAATCGTGGGTACAGGGGGCTCGGACTGAAGCTTTCTTT
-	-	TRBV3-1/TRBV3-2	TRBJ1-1	CASSRTTVNTEAFF	TGTGCCAGCAGCCGAACGACAGTGAACACTGAAGCTTTCTTT
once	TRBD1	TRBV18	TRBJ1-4	CASSPPTGSGEKLFF	TGTGCCAGCTCACCACCGACAGGGTCAGGCGAAAAACTGTTTTTT
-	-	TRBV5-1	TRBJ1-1	CASSKGDRLRTEAFF	TGCGCCAGCAGCAAAGGAGACCGATTACGGACTGAAGCTTTCTTT
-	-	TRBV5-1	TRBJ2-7	CASSLAGRGRLYGFYEQYF	TGCGCCAGCAGCTTGGCCGGCAGGGGACGACTATATGGATTCTACGAGCAGTACTTC
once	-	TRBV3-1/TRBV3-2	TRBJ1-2	CASSQSWSGNYGYTF	TGTGCCAGCAGCCAAAGCTGGTCAGGGAACTATGGCTACACCTTC
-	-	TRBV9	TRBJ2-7	CASSSKTGYEQYF	TGTGCCAGCAGCTCCAAAACAGGATACGAGCAGTACTTC
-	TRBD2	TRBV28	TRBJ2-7	CASSLVPGGGPYEQYF	TGTGCCAGCAGTTTGGTCCCTGGGGGAGGGCCCTACGAGCAGTACTTC
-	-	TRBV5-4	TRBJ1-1	CASSLQGSPGAFF	TGTGCCAGCAGCTTGCAGGGGAGCCCGGGAGCTTTCTTT
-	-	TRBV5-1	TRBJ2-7	CASNRGGSYEQYF	TGCGCCAGCAATAGAGGCGGTTCCTACGAGCAGTACTTC
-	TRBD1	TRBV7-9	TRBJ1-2	CASRGQGAFYGYTF	TGTGCCAGCCGCGGACAGGGGGCTTTCTATGGCTACACCTTC
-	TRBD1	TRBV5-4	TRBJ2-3	CASSPGQESTDTQYF	TGTGCCAGCAGCCCAGGACAGGAAAGCACAGATACGCAGTATTTT
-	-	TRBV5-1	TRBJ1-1	CASSLRSGGNTEAFF	TGCGCCAGCAGCTTACGTTCTGGCGGGAACACTGAAGCTTTCTTT
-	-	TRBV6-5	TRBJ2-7	CASSTGTTTYEQYF	TGTGCCAGCAGCACCGGGACAACAACCTACGAGCAGTACTTC
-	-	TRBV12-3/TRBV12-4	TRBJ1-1	CASSLGRDEAFF	TGTGCCAGCAGTTTGGGGAGGGATGAAGCTTTCTTT
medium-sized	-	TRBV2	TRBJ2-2	CASSEGAIAPGELFF	TGTGCCAGCAGTGAGGGGGCCATCGCTCCCGGGGAGCTGTTTTTT
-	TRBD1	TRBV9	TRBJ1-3	CASSPTGQGTNTIYF	TGTGCCAGCAGCCCAACGGGACAGGGGACAAACACCATATATTTT
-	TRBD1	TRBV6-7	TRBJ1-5	CASSYSGGQIGDSNQPQHF	TGTGCCAGCAGTTACTCAGGGGGCCAGATTGGAGATAGCAATCAGCCCCAGCATTTT
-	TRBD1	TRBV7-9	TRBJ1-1	CASSLVGKTGDTEAFF	TGTGCCAGCAGCTTAGTGGGGAAGACAGGGGATACTGAAGCTTTCTTT
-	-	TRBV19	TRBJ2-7	CASNRSRRTNRAYEQYF	TGTGCCAGTAATCGGTCCCGCAGGACTAACAGAGCCTACGAGCAGTACTTC
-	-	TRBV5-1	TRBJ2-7	CASSLPPAGPSSYEQYF	TGCGCCAGCAGCTTGCCTCCGGCGGGGCCCAGCTCCTACGAGCAGTACTTC
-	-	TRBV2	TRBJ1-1	CASSPQGGEAFF	TGTGCCAGCAGTCCTCAAGGGGGTGAAGCTTTCTTT
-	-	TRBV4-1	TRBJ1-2	CASSLSAGDYGYTF	TGCGCCAGCAGCCTATCGGCAGGGGACTATGGCTACACCTTC
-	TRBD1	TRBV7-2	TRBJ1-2	CASSQNRGAGYGYTF	TGTGCCAGCAGCCAAAACAGGGGTGCGGGCTATGGCTACACCTTC
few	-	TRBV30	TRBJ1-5	CAWSVGGYSNQPQHF	TGTGCCTGGAGTGTTGGAGGTTATAGCAATCAGCCCCAGCATTTT
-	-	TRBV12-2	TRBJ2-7	CASRSNPQGTGEQYF	TGTGCAAGTCGCTCCAATCCTCAGGGGACCGGCGAGCAGTACTTC
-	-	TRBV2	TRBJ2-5	CASSEVGGETQYF	TGTGCCAGCAGTGAAGTTGGCGGGGAGACCCAGTACTTC
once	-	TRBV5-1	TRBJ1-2	CASSHDRSYGYTF	TGCGCCAGCAGCCACGACAGAAGCTATGGCTACACCTTC
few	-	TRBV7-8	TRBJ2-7	CASLGWGQFSYEQYF	TGTGCCAGCTTGGGATGGGGACAATTCTCCTACGAGCAGTACTTC
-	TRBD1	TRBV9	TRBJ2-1	CASSVALGTGVLAYNEQFF	TGTGCCAGCAGCGTAGCTTTGGGGACAGGGGTTCTTGCCTACAATGAGCAGTTCTTC
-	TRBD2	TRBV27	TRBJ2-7	CASSFVGLADYEQYF	TGTGCCAGCAGTTTTGTGGGACTAGCCGACTACGAGCAGTACTTC
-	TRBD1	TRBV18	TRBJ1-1	CASSPPDRVAFF	TGTGCCAGCTCACCACCGGACAGGGTAGCTTTCTTT
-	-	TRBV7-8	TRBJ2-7	CASSFGLGSYEQYF	TGTGCCAGCAGCTTCGGACTCGGCTCCTACGAGCAGTACTTC